These 21 T cell receptor beta chains were sequenced from one sample in a study of CD4 T cells in relation to SARS-CoV-2 and coronaviruses. Unexposed donor CD4+ T cells date from 2011-2018, before the COVID-19 pandemic. CD4+ T cells were isolated from the cells after more than 8 days of culture. Antigens of these TCRs are unknown. Profiled with immunoSEQ multiplex PCR; TCRdb holds only in-frame clones, not every one. Among some 30,000 clones listed, roughly 78% were seen once. Specimen: CD4+ T cells from PBMCs, cultured in vitro. All receptors derive from a human donor in good health.

This clone was picked up one time. The chain employs TRBV12-3 or TRBV12-4 and TRBJ1-1, with D possibly being TRBD1 (5 bases). This CDR3 contains 11 residues. V shed 3 bases and J shed 10 bases, with 9 bases lying between them. The CDR3 region is CASSLGGVAFF. The DNA of the CDR3 is TGTGCCAGCAGTTTGGGGGGGGTAGCTTTCTTT.

This clone was recorded once. The chain is built from TRBV4-1 and TRBJ1-2; TRBD1 aligns across 8 bases. The CDR3 covers 17 residues. Losses at the gene ends were 0 bases for V and 8 bases for J; bases not matched to a gene: 14. The germline V gene encodes CDR1 MGHRA and CDR2 YSYEKL. CDR3 DNA: TGCGCCAGCAGCCAAGATCCTCGTGTCCAGGGGGCACCGGGCTACACCTTC. Translated: CASSQDPRVQGAPGYTF.

CDR3 sequence: CASSPEGSPSPLHF. Here the CDR3 DNA reads TGCGCCAGCAGCCCGGAGGGGAGCCCATCTCCCCTCCACTTT. V and J are TRBV5-1 and TRBJ1-6; tentatively, D is TRBD1 (5 bases). V dropped 4 bases and J dropped 13 bases, with 18 bases sitting between them. Germline CDR1 and CDR2: SGHRS and YFSETQ. The length of the CDR3 is 14 residues.

This chain connects TRBV5-1 to TRBJ2-7; the D is unclear. This CDR3 has 13 amino acids. The V gene lost 5 bases and the J gene lost 4 bases, with 13 bases spanning the gap. Germline V gene sequence: CDR1 SGHRS, CDR2 YFSETQ. CDR3 amino acids: CASSRVSPYEQYF. DNA of the CDR3: TGCGCCAGCAGTCGGGTCTCGCCGTACGAGCAGTACTTC.

Only a few counts were recorded for this clone. V gene TRBV27 combines with J gene TRBJ1-2; weak D call: TRBD1 (5 bases). CDR1 MNHEY and CDR2 SMNVEV come from the germline V gene (reference sequence). The CDR3 runs 15 residues. Trimming stripped 6 bases from V and 2 bases from J, with 16 bases between. CDR3 in DNA: TGTGCCAGCAGGTCGCAGGGCACCGAAAACTATGGCTACACCTTC. Amino acid sequence: CASRSQGTENYGYTF.

This clone was picked up one time. This chain links TRBV11-1 with TRBJ2-7, with TRBD2 identical over 13 bases. The CDR3 is made up of 15 amino acids. With V trimmed by 5 bases and J by 4 bases, 5 bases remained unmatched. Germline-derived CDR1 and CDR2 are SGHAT and FQDESV (reference sequence). The CDR3 coding sequence is TGTGCCAGCAGCCCGGGGACTAGCGGGATGTACGAGCAGTACTTC. This translates into CASSPGTSGMYEQYF.

The chain employs TRBV11-2 and TRBJ1-1; D gene ambiguous. This CDR3 contains 12 residues. Looked up from germline, CDR1 is SGHAT and CDR2 is FQNNGV. V lost 5 bases, J lost 4 bases, and 8 bases lay in between. CDR3 sequence (DNA): TGTGCCAGCAGCCCCCGGGGCACTGAAGCTTTCTTT. Translating it yields CASSPRGTEAFF.

This clone appeared a few times. The chain combines TRBV7-9 with TRBJ2-3, with D perhaps TRBD2 (5 bases). Per the germline V gene, CDR1 is SEHNR and CDR2 is FQNEAQ (reference sequence). The ends were cut back, 5 bases at V and 11 bases at J, with 14 bases in the middle. The CDR3 contains 12 residues. The CDR3 loop is CASSPRELEQYF. CDR3 DNA: TGTGCCAGCAGCCCGAGGGAACTAGAGCAGTATTTT. Based on the CDR3 plus reference TRBV7-9 and TRBJ2-3, the full variable domain is DTGVSQNPRHKITKRGQNVTFRCDPISEHNRLYWYRQTLGQGPEFLTYFQNEAQLEKSRLLSDRFSAERPKGSFSTLEIQRTEQGDSAMYLCASSPRELEQYFGPGTRLTVL.

This chain links TRBV4-2 with TRBJ1-2, with 10 positions matching TRBD1. The ends lost 0 bases at V and 7 bases at J; junction bases unmatched: 5. CDR1 and CDR2 from the germline V gene are LGHNA and YNFKEQ. The CDR3 runs 15 residues. CDR3: CASSQETGQGGGYTF. Written as DNA, the CDR3 is TGTGCCAGCAGCCAAGAAACCGGACAGGGGGGTGGCTACACCTTC.

The rearrangement uses TRBV7-2 and TRBJ1-5; D ambiguous. V was trimmed by 0 bases and J by 4 bases, leaving 13 bases between them. Germline CDR1 and CDR2: SGHTA and FQGNSA. The CDR3 has 16 amino acids. The CDR3 coding sequence is TGTGCCAGCAGCTTAGCGGCGGCCTTGGGGAATCAGCCCCAGCATTTT. Amino acids: CASSLAAALGNQPQHF.

There are a few counts of this clone. The genes are TRBV6-5 and TRBJ2-6; D not certain. CDR3 length: 14 residues. CDR1 is MNHEY and CDR2 is SVGAGI in the germline V gene. Trimming shortened V by 2 bases and J by 0 bases, and 2 bases separated the two germline ends. As DNA, the CDR3 is TGTGCCAGCAGTTACGTCTCTGGGGCCAACGTCCTGACTTTC. As protein: CASSYVSGANVLTF.

This clone came up a few times. The chain employs TRBV3-1 (or the pseudogene TRBV3-2) and TRBJ1-5; D is perhaps TRBD1 (6 bases). This CDR3 is 15 amino acids long. Per germline, CDR1 LGHDT and CDR2 YNNKEL (reference sequence). The V and J ends lost 0 bases and 6 bases respectively, with 12 bases between them. This chain's CDR3 is CASSQDLGGPQPQHF. In DNA form, the CDR3 reads TGTGCCAGCAGCCAAGATCTGGGGGGCCCTCAGCCCCAGCATTTT.

This chain connects TRBV6-4 to TRBJ2-1; 8 bases line up with TRBD2. Germline V gene lookup returns CDR1 MRHNA and CDR2 SNTAGT. V gave up 6 bases and J gave up 10 bases; unmatched junction bases: 14. The CDR3 has 15 residues. DNA of the CDR3: TGTGCCAGCAGGTCTGGCGGGGGGTCGAGCCAAGAGCAGTTCTTC. This sequence encodes CASRSGGGSSQEQFF.

This clone was seen only a few times. V usage is TRBV4-2 and J usage is TRBJ2-7, with 7 positions matching TRBD1. CDR1 and CDR2 from the germline V gene are LGHNA and YNFKEQ. The length of the CDR3 is 15 residues. Trimming at V came to 1 base and at J to 4 bases, leaving 7 bases not matched to a gene. The CDR3 loop is CASSQGGQAPYEQYF. The CDR3 region has the DNA TGTGCCAGCAGCCAAGGCGGACAGGCCCCTTACGAGCAGTACTTC.

A few counts support this clone. The chain joins TRBV7-9 to TRBJ2-1, with TRBD1 matching 8 bases. The junction had 10 bases not matched to a gene; V was cut back by 6 bases and J by 6 bases. From germline, CDR1 is SEHNR and CDR2 FQNEAQ (reference sequence). This CDR3 is 15 amino acids long. In DNA form, the CDR3 reads TGTGCCAGCAGACCCAAGGACAGGGTCGGCAATGAGCAGTTCTTC. Translation: CASRPKDRVGNEQFF.

The chain combines TRBV29-1 with TRBJ1-3, with a possible D match to TRBD1 (5 bases). Trimming stripped 3 bases from V and 2 bases from J, with 11 bases between. The CDR3 has 14 amino acids. CDR1 is SQVTM, CDR2 ANQGSEA, per germline. The CDR3 DNA reads as TGCAGCGTTGATGGGGGAAGTACTGGAAACACCATATATTTT. It translates to CSVDGGSTGNTIYF.

The chain is built from TRBV16 and TRBJ2-1; 8 bases map to TRBD1. V dropped 5 bases and J dropped 2; count of bases not matched to a gene: 8. The length of the CDR3 is 16 residues. The germline gives CDR1 KGHSY, CDR2 FQNENV. CDR3 in DNA: TGTGCCAGCAGCTTTGGACAGGGAGTACCCTACAATGAGCAGTTCTTC. This translates into CASSFGQGVPYNEQFF.

The chain is built from TRBV30 and TRBJ2-7; 9 bases are shared with TRBD1. CDR1 is GTSNPN, CDR2 SVGIG, per germline (reference sequence). V lost 2 bases and J lost 6; bases outside the gene matches: 8. CDR3 size: 14 residues. Here the CDR3 DNA reads TGTGCCTGGAGTCAGACAGGGGGGGCCCTCGAGCAGTACTTC. It codes for CAWSQTGGALEQYF.

This chain joins TRBV5-1 and TRBJ2-5; TRBD2 aligns across 9 bases. V was clipped by 6 bases and J by 7 bases; unmatched bases: 10. The CDR3 has 14 residues. Germline-derived CDR1 and CDR2 are SGHRS and YFSETQ. This CDR3 reads CASMRGGDTGTQYF. CDR3 nucleotide sequence: TGCGCCAGCATGCGGGGGGGCGACACGGGGACCCAGTACTTC.

The V gene is TRBV19, the J gene TRBJ2-5; 7 bases line up with TRBD2. This CDR3 is 16 amino acids long. CDR1 LNHDA and CDR2 SQIVND come from the germline V gene (reference sequence). V lost 7 bases to trimming and J lost 3 bases; unmatched junction nucleotides: 14. CDR3 protein: CASTMSVSAGKETQYF. CDR3 bases: TGTGCCAGTACCATGAGCGTCTCAGCGGGGAAAGAGACCCAGTACTTC.

This chain connects TRBV5-4 to TRBJ2-7, with D perhaps assigned TRBD1 or TRBD2 (6 bases each). The V gene's germline CDR1 is SGHNT and CDR2 YYREEE (reference sequence). The CDR3 spans 14 residues. Trimming removed 4 bases from V and 2 bases from J, with 13 bases in between. CDR3 residues: CASSEGGNTYEQYF. The CDR3, as DNA: TGTGCCAGCAGCGAGGGGGGAAACACCTACGAGCAGTACTTC. Using reference TRBV5-4 and TRBJ2-7 for the parts outside the CDR3, the full variable domain is ETGVTQSPTHLIKTRGQQVTLRCSSQSGHNTVSWYQQALGQGPQFIFQYYREEENGRGNFPPRFSGLQFPNYSSELNVNALELDDSALYLCASSEGGNTYEQYFGPGTRLTVT.